This TCR beta chain was obtained from a study of blood T cell repertoires in COVID-19. Looking at the study overall: Samples came from the United States, Italy and Spain, spanning acute and convalescent COVID-19.

Methods used by the authors: Amplifying reference gene primers gave estimates of nucleated cell counts. The method was immunoSEQ multiplex PCR; TCRdb's version includes in-frame clones alone and lacks a portion of them. V and J calls and clone size are copied from that table; D and trimming were computed from the DNA. The sample carries over 200,000 clones, approximately 79% recorded once. With V trimmed by 7 bases and J by 1 base, 16 bases remained unmatched. CDR1 SEHNR and CDR2 FQNEAQ come from the germline V gene (reference sequence). This CDR3 contains 18 residues. The chain is built from TRBV7-9 and TRBJ1-1; TRBD1 matches at 9 bases. The sequencing input was peripheral blood. This receptor was identified in a human donor in a cohort sampled during active COVID-19. CDR3 DNA: TGTGCCAGCACCCTTGGACTGACAGGGGGGCCCACGAACACTGAAGCTTTCTTT. Translating it yields CASTLGLTGGPTNTEAFF.